Presented here are 6 T cell receptor beta chains from one specimen sequenced in a study of shared clonotypes between healthy human individuals. TCRdb's table, derived via immunoSEQ multiplex PCR, lists solely in-frame clones and lacks some. The table has about 1.5 million clones, around 98% seen once. The sequencing input was naive CD4+ T cells sorted from blood. The sample's subset: CD45RA+ positively selected. These receptors all come from a man under 40 in good health.

The gene calls are TRBV5-1 and TRBJ2-7, with D maybe TRBD2 (6 bases). The germline CDR1 and CDR2 sequences are SGHRS and YFSETQ. The CDR3 runs 16 residues. With 5 bases removed from V and 3 bases from J, the gap between germline ends came to 21 bases. The CDR3 nucleotides read TGCGCCAGCAGGACTAGTGGGTTTAGGGGACTCTACGAGCAGTACTTC. Residues: CASRTSGFRGLYEQYF.

The chain couples TRBV10-2 to TRBJ2-3; D is possibly TRBD1 or TRBD2 (5 bases each). The germline CDR1 and CDR2 sequences are WSHSY and SAAADI. V was shortened by 4 bases and J by 5 bases, with 16 bases between the two germline ends. This CDR3 contains 15 residues. Here the CDR3 DNA reads TGCGCCAGCAGTGCGTTGTCAGGGAGAGGAGATACGCAGTATTTT. Its translation: CASSALSGRGDTQYF.

The chain uses TRBV14 and TRBJ2-6; the D is unclear. With 1 base removed from V and 3 bases from J, the gap between germline ends came to 10 bases. Germline-derived CDR1 and CDR2 are SGHDN and FVKESK. This CDR3 has 16 residues. The CDR3 region has the DNA TGTGCCAGCAGCCAAGTTTCGGGTGGTGGGGCCAACGTCCTGACTTTC. This codes for CASSQVSGGGANVLTF. The whole variable domain, remainder taken from reference TRBV14 and TRBJ2-6, is EAGVTQFPSHSVIEKGQTVTLRCDPISGHDNLYWYRRVMGKEIKFLLHFVKESKQDESGMPNNRFLAERTGGTYSTLKVQPAELEDSGVYFCASSQVSGGGANVLTFGAGSRLTVL.

This chain links TRBV27 with TRBJ2-3; 10 bases line up with TRBD2. CDR1 is MNHEY, CDR2 SMNVEV, per germline (reference sequence). Trimming removed 5 bases from V and 2 bases from J; junction bases left unmatched: 10. The CDR3 runs 17 residues. The CDR3 region is CASSAHRTSGFTDTQYF. The CDR3 DNA reads TGTGCCAGCAGTGCCCACCGGACTAGCGGATTCACAGATACGCAGTATTTT.

The V and J genes are TRBV15 and TRBJ1-2, with D hard to call. The germline CDR1 and CDR2 sequences are LNHNV and YYDKDF (reference sequence). The CDR3 totals 15 residues. The V end was cut by 1 base, the J end by 0 bases, with 9 bases between. The CDR3 coding sequence is TGTGCCACCAGCAGAGGTCCTCTCACTAACTATGGCTACACCTTC. It yields the protein CATSRGPLTNYGYTF.

This chain connects TRBV25-1 to TRBJ2-7, with TRBD2 identical over 10 bases. V lost 2 bases and J lost 4; bases outside the gene matches: 14. The CDR3 is 18 residues long. Germline CDR1 and CDR2: MGHDK and SYGVNS. CDR3: CASSEHSRAGGPKYEQYF. Here the CDR3 DNA reads TGTGCCAGCAGTGAACACTCCCGAGCGGGAGGGCCGAAGTACGAGCAGTACTTC.